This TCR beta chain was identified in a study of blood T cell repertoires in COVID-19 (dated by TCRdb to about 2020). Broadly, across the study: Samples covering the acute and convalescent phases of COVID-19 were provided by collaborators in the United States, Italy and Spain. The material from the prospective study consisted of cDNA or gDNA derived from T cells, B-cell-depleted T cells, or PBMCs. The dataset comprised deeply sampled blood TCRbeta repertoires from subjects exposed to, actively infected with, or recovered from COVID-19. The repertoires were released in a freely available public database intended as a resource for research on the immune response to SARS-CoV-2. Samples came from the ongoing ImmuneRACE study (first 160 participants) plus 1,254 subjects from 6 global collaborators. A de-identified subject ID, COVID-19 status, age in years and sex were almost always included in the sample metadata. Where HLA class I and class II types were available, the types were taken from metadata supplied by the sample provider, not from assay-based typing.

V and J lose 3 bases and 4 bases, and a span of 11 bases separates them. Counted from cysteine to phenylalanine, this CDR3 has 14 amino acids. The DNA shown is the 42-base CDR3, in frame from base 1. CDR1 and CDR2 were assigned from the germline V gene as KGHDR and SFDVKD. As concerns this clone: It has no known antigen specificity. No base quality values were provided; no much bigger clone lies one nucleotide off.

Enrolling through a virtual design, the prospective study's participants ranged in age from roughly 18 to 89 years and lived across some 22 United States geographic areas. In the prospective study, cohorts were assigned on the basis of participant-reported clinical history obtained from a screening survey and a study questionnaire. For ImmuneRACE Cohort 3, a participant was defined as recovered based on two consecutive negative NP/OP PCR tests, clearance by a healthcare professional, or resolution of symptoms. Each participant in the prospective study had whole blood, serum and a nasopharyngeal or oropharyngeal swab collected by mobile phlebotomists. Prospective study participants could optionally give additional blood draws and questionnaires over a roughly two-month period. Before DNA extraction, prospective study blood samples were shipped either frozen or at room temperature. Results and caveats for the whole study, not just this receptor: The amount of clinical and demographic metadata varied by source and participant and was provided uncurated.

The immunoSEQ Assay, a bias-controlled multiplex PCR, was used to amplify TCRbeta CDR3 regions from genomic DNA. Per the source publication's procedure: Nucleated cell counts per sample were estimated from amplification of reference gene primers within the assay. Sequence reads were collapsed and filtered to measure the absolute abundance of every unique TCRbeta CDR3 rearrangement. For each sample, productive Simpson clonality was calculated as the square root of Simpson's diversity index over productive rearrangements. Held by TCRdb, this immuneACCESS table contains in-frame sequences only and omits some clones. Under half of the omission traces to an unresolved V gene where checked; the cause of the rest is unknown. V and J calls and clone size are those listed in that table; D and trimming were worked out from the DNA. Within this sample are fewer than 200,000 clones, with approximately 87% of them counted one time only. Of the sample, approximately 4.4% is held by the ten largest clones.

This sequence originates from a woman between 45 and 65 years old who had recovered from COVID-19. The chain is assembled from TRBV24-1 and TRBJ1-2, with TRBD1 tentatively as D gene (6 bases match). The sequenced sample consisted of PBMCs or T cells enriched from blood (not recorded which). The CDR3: CATSDARTAYGYTF. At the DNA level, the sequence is TGTGCCACCAGTGATGCGAGGACAGCCTATGGCTACACCTTC.